This is a list of T cell receptor beta chains from one sample in a study of shared clonotypes between healthy human individuals. TCRdb keeps only in-frame clones here, not all; method: immunoSEQ multiplex PCR. Of approximately 2,300,000 clones listed, 85% to 95% were seen once; the top ten hold 0.37%. The specimen sequenced was naive CD4+ T cells from PBMCs. These receptors originate from a man younger than 35 in good health. Some clones in this sample may be carry-over from other donors' samples. Both conserved end residues are part of each CDR3. A D gene is named only where the DNA matches it firmly. The size of a clone is reported for some rows only, either as once, few or many, or as a class for expanded clones.

V gene	J gene	clone size	D gene	CDR3 DNA	CDR3 protein
TRBV28	TRBJ1-3	.	.	TGTGCCAGCAGCCAACAGGCTTCTGGAAACACCATATATTTT	CASSQQASGNTIYF
TRBV9	TRBJ2-3	.	TRBD2	TGTGCCAGCAGCGTAGGGAGGCTAGCGGTAACAGATACGCAGTATTTT	CASSVGRLAVTDTQYF
TRBV7-9	TRBJ1-5	few	.	TGTGCCAGCACCTCGGACATATCGGATCAGCCCCAGCATTTT	CASTSDISDQPQHF
TRBV5-1	TRBJ2-3	.	TRBD2	TGCGCCAGCAGCTTGATAGGTAGCGGGCTGACAGATACGCAGTATTTT	CASSLIGSGLTDTQYF
TRBV28	TRBJ2-1	.	TRBD2	TGTGCCAGCATCCCGGGACTAGCGGGATACAATGAGCAGTTCTTC	CASIPGLAGYNEQFF
TRBV5-1	TRBJ2-5	.	.	TGCGCCAGCAGCCTGTCACCGCAAGAGACCCAGTACTTC	CASSLSPQETQYF
TRBV28	TRBJ2-7	.	.	TGTGCCAGCAGTCAGAGACCGAGCTCCTACGAGCAGTACTTC	CASSQRPSSYEQYF
TRBV7-2	TRBJ2-7	.	.	TGTGCCAGCAGCTTAGTCGGCGCGGCTCCCTACGAGCAGTACTTC	CASSLVGAAPYEQYF
TRBV7-2	TRBJ2-3	.	.	TGTGCAAACCAAAGAGATACGCAGTATTTT	CANQRDTQYF
TRBV7-9	TRBJ2-1	.	TRBD1	TGTGCCAGCAGCTTTTTCCGGGACAGGGGCAATGAGCAGTTCTTC	CASSFFRDRGNEQFF
TRBV14	TRBJ1-1	.	TRBD1	TGTGCCAGCAGCCTCGGGGGACAGAGATACATGAACACTGAAGCTTTCTTT	CASSLGGQRYMNTEAFF
TRBV4-1	TRBJ1-2	.	.	TGCGCCAGCAGCCAGCCCACAGGGCCGGGCTACACCTTC	CASSQPTGPGYTF
TRBV30	TRBJ2-4	.	TRBD2	TGTGCCTGGAGTGATTGGGGGAGGGAAAACATTCAGTACTTC	CAWSDWGRENIQYF
TRBV19	TRBJ2-7	.	TRBD2	TGTGCCAGTAGTATCAGCGGTAGCGGGACGACCTACGAGCAGTACTTC	CASSISGSGTTYEQYF
TRBV25-1	TRBJ1-5	.	.	TGTGCCAGCAGCCGGGACATTCATCAGCCCCAGCATTTT	CASSRDIHQPQHF
TRBV7-9	TRBJ1-1	few	.	TGTGCCAGCAGCTTAGAGGCGAACACTGAAGCTTTCTTT	CASSLEANTEAFF
TRBV19	TRBJ2-5	.	.	TGTGCCAGTAGTATAGTAGGGGGACTAGAGACCCAGTACTTC	CASSIVGGLETQYF
TRBV5-5	TRBJ2-2	once	TRBD1	TGTGCCAGCAGGCCGGGACAGGGGACCGGGGAGCTGTTTTTT	CASRPGQGTGELFF
TRBV5-6	TRBJ1-5	.	.	TGTGCCAGCAGCTTGGTTGTGGGGGGCAGACGCAATCAGCCCCAGCATTTT	CASSLVVGGRRNQPQHF
TRBV18	TRBJ1-3	.	.	TGTGCCAGCTCATCCGCGGACACTGGAAACACCATATATTTT	CASSSADTGNTIYF
TRBV2	TRBJ1-2	.	.	TGTGCCAGCAGTGAGGGAGGGTATGGCTACACCTTC	CASSEGGYGYTF
TRBV7-9	TRBJ1-2	.	.	TGTGCCAGCAGCTTAGTCAAGAATGGCTACACCTTC	CASSLVKNGYTF
TRBV28	TRBJ2-7	.	.	TGTGCCAGCAGTTTACGAGGACCTTCCTACGAGCAGTACTTC	CASSLRGPSYEQYF